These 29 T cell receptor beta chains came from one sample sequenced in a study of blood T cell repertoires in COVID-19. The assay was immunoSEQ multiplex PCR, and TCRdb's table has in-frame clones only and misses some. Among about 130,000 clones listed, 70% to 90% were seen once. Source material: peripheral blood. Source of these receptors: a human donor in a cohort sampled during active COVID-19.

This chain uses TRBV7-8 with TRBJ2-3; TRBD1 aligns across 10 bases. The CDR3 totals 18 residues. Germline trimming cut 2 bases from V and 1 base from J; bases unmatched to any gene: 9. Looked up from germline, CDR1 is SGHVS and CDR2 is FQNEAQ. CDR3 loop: CASSLMSGTGVGTDTQYF. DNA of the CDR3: TGTGCCAGCAGCTTAATGTCCGGGACAGGGGTCGGCACAGATACGCAGTATTTT.

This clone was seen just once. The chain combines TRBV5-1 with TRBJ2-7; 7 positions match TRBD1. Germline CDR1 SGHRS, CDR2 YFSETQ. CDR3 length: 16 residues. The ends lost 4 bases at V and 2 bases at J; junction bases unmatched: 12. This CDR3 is CASSLDGQAMAYEQYF. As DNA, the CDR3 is TGCGCCAGCAGCCTCGACGGACAGGCGATGGCCTACGAGCAGTACTTC.

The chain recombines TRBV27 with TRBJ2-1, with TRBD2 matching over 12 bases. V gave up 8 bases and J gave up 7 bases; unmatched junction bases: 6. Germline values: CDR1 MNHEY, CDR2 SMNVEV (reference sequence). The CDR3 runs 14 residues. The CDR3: CASSSGGDLNEQFF. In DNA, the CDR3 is TGTGCCAGCTCTAGCGGGGGGGATCTAAATGAGCAGTTCTTC.

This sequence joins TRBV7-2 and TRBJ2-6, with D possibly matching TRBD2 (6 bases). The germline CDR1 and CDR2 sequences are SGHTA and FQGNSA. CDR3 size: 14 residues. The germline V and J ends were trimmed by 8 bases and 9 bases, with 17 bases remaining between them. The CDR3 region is CASPRAEGGNVLTF. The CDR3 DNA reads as TGTGCCAGCCCGAGGGCGGAGGGAGGCAACGTCCTGACTTTC.

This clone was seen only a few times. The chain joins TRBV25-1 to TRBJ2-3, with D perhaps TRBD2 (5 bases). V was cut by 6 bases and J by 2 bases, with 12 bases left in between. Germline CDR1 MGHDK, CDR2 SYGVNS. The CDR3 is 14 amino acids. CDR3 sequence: CASRRSGFTDTQYF. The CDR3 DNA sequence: TGTGCCAGCAGAAGAAGCGGCTTCACAGATACGCAGTATTTT.

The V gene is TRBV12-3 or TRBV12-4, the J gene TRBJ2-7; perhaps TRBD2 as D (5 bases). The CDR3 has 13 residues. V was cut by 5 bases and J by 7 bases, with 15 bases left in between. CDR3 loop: CASSRLRVGEQYF. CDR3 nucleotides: TGTGCCAGCAGTCGACTAAGGGTGGGGGAGCAGTACTTC.

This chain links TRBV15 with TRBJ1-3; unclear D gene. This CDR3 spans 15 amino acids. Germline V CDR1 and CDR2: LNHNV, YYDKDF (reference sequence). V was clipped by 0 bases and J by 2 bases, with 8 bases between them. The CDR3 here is CATSRDRNAGNTIYF. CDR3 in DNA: TGTGCCACCAGCAGAGACAGAAATGCTGGAAACACCATATATTTT.

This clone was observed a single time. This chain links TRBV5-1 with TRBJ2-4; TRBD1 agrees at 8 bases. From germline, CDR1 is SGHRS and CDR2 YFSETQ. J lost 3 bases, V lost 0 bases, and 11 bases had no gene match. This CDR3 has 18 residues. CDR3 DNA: TGCGCCAGCAGCTTGGTTCAGGGGGCAAGCGGAGTCAAAAACATTCAGTACTTC. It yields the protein CASSLVQGASGVKNIQYF.

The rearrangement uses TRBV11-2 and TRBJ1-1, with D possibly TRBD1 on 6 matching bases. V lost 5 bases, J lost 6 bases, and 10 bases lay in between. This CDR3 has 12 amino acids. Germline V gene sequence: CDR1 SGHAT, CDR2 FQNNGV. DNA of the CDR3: TGTGCCAGCAGCGTAGGGGGGCCTGAAGCTTTCTTT. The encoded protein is CASSVGGPEAFF.

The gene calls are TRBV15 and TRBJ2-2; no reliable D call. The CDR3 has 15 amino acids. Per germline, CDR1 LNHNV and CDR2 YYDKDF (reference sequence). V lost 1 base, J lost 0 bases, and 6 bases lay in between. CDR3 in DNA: TGTGCCACCAGCAGAGCAGGCGCGAACACCGGGGAGCTGTTTTTT. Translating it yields CATSRAGANTGELFF.

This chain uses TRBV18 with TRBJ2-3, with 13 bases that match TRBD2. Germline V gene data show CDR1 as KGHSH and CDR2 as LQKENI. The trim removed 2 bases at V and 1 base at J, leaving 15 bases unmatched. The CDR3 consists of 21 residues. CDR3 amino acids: CASSPRRGLAGDRTGTDTQYF. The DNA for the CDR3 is TGTGCCAGCTCACCAAGGCGAGGACTAGCGGGGGACCGCACCGGCACAGATACGCAGTATTTT.

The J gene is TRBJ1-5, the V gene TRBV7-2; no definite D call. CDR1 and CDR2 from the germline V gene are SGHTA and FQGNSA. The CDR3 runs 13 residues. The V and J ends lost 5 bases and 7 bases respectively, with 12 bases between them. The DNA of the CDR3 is TGTGCCAGCAGCCTCAACAGTTGGCAGCCCCAGCATTTT. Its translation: CASSLNSWQPQHF.

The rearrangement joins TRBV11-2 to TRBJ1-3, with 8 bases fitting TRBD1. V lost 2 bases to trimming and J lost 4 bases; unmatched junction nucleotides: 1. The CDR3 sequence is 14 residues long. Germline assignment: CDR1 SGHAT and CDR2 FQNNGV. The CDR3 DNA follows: TGTGCCAGCAGCTTACGGACAGGGGGAAACACCATATATTTT. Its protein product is CASSLRTGGNTIYF.

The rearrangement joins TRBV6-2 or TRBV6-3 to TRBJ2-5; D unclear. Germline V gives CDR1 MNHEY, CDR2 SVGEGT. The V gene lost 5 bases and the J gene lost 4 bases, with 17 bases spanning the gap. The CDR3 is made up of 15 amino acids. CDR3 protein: CASSTQRSPRETQYF. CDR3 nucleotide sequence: TGTGCCAGCAGTACCCAGCGCTCCCCCAGAGAGACCCAGTACTTC.

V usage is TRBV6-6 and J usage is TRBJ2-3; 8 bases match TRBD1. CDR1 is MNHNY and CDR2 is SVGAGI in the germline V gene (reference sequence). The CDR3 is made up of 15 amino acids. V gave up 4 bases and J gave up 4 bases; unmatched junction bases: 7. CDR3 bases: TGTGCCAGCAGTTTCCAGGGGGCTGTCTCAGATACGCAGTATTTT. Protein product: CASSFQGAVSDTQYF.

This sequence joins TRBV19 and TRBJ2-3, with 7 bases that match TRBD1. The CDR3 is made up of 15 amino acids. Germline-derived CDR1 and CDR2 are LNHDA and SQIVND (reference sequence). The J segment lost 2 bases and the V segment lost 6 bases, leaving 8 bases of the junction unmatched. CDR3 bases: TGTGCCAGTAGCACCCAACAGGGGATCACAGATACGCAGTATTTT. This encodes CASSTQQGITDTQYF.

CDR3 amino acids: CASSWTADTEAFF. In nucleotides, the CDR3 is TGCGCCAGCAGCTGGACAGCAGACACTGAAGCTTTCTTT. The chain links TRBV5-1 to TRBJ1-1, with D perhaps matching TRBD1 (6 bases). V was cut by 3 bases and J by 3 bases, with 9 bases left in between. This CDR3 region has 13 residues. Germline assignment: CDR1 SGHRS and CDR2 YFSETQ.

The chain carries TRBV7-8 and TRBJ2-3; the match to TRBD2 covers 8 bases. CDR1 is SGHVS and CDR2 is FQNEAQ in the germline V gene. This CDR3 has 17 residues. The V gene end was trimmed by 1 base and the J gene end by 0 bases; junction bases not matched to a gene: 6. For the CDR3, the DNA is TGTGCCAGCAGCTTAGGGCCTAGCGGGTCTAGCACAGATACGCAGTATTTT. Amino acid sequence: CASSLGPSGSSTDTQYF.

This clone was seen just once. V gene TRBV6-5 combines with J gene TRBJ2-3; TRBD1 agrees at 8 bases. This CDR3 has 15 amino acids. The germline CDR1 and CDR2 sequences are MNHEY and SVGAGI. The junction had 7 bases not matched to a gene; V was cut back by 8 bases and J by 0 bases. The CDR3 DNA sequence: TGTGCCAGCGGGCGGACAGGGAGTAGCACAGATACGCAGTATTTT. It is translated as CASGRTGSSTDTQYF.

As DNA, the CDR3 is TGCGCCAGCAGCCCCGGACAGGGCCCCCTACAACCCCAGCATTTT. Translated: CASSPGQGPLQPQHF. This sequence joins TRBV5-1 and TRBJ1-5; TRBD1 matches 8 bases. Germline CDR1 is SGHRS and CDR2 is YFSETQ. The V gene end was trimmed by 4 bases and the J gene end by 10 bases; junction bases not matched to a gene: 13. The CDR3 length is 15 residues.

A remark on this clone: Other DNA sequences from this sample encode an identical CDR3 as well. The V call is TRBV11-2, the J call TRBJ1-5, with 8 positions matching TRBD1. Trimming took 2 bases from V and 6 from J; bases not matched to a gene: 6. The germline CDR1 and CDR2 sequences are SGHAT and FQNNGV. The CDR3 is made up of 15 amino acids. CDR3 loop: CASSLNRGRGQPQHF. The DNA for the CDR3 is TGTGCCAGCAGCTTAAACAGGGGGAGGGGTCAGCCCCAGCATTTT.

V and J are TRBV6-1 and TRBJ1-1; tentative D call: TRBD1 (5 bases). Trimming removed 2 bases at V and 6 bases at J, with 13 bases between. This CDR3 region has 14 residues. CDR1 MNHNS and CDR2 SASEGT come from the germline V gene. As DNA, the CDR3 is TGTGCCAGCAGTGAAAATGGGGGGGTTTCTGAAGCTTTCTTT. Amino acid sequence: CASSENGGVSEAFF.

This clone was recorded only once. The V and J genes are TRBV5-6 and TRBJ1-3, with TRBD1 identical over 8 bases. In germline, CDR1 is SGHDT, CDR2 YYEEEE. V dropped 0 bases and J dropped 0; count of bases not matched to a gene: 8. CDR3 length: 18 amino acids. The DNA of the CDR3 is TGTGCCAGCAGCTTGGCGGGACAGGCCGGGGTCTCTGGAAACACCATATATTTT. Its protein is CASSLAGQAGVSGNTIYF.

CDR3 DNA sequence: TGTGCCAGCAGCTCCCGACGGGGGTGGTACACTGAAGCTTTCTTT. Encoded protein: CASSSRRGWYTEAFF. The genes are TRBV5-6 and TRBJ1-1; tentatively, D is TRBD1 (5 bases). Per germline, CDR1 SGHDT and CDR2 YYEEEE. Trimming pared 3 bases from V and 3 bases from J, leaving 15 bases between. This CDR3 region has 15 residues. The variable domain in full, with the rest retrieved from reference TRBV5-6 and TRBJ1-1, is DAGVTQSPTHLIKTRGQQVTLRCSPKSGHDTVSWYQQALGQGPQFIFQYYEEEERQRGNFPDRFSGHQFPNYSSELNVNALLLGDSALYLCASSSRRGWYTEAFFGQGTRLTVV.

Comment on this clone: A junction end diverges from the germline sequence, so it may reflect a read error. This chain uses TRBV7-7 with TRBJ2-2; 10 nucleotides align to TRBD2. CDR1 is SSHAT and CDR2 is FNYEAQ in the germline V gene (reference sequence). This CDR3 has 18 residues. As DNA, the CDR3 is TGTGCTAGCAGCTTAGGGGGGGGACTAGCGACCAACACCGGGGAGCTGTTTTTT. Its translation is CASSLGGGLATNTGELFF.

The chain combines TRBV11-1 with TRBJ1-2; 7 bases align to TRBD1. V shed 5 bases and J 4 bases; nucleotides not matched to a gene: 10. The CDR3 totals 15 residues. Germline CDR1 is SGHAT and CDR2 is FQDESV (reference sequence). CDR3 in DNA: TGTGCCAGCAGCGTAGACCCGCAGGGGGGCTATGGCTACACCTTC. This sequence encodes CASSVDPQGGYGYTF.

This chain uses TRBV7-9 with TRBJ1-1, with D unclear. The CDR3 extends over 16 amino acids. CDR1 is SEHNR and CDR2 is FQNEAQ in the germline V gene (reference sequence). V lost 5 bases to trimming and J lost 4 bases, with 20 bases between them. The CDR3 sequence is CASSLPRRGVFTEAFF. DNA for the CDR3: TGTGCCAGCAGCCTACCACGACGGGGAGTATTCACTGAAGCTTTCTTT. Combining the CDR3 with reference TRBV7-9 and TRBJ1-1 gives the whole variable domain DTGVSQNPRHKITKRGQNVTFRCDPISEHNRLYWYRQTLGQGPEFLTYFQNEAQLEKSRLLSDRFSAERPKGSFSTLEIQRTEQGDSAMYLCASSLPRRGVFTEAFFGQGTRLTVV.

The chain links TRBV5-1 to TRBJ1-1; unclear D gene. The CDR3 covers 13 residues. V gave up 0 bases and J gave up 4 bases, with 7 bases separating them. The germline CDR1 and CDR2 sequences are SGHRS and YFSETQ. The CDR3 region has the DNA TGCGCCAGCAGCTTGGAAGCTCTCACTGAAGCTTTCTTT. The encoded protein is CASSLEALTEAFF.

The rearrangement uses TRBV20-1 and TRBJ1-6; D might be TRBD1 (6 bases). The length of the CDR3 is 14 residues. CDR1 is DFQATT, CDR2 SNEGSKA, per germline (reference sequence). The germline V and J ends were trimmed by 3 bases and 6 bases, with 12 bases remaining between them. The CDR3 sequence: CSASPRTVNSPLHF. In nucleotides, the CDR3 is TGCAGTGCTAGTCCCCGGACAGTTAATTCACCCCTCCACTTT.